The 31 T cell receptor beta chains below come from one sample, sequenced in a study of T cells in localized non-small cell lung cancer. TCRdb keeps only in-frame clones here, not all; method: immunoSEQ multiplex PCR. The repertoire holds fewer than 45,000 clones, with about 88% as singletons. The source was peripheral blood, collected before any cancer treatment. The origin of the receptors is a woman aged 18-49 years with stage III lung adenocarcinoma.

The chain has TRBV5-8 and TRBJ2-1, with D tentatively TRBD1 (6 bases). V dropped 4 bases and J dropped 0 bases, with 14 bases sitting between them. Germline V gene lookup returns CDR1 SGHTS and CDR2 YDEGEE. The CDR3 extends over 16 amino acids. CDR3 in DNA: TGTGCCAGCAGCATACAGGGTTGGAGCTCCTACAATGAGCAGTTCTTC. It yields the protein CASSIQGWSSYNEQFF.

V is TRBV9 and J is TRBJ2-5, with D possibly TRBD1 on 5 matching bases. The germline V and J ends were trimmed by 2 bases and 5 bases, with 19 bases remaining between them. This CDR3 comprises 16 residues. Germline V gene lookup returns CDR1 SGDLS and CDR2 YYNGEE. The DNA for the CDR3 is TGTGCCAGCAGCGTTCAAGCCCAGGGCTACCGGGAGACCCAGTACTTC. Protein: CASSVQAQGYRETQYF.

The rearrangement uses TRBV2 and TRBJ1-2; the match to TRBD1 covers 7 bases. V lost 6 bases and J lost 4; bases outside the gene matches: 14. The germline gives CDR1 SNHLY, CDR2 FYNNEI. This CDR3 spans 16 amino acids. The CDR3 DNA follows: TGTGCCAGCAGGAGGACTGAGGGACAGACAACCTATGGCTACACCTTC. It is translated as CASRRTEGQTTYGYTF.

CDR3 residues: CASSSTGFVGGTEAFF. CDR3 coding DNA: TGTGCCAGCAGCTCGACAGGGTTCGTGGGTGGCACTGAAGCTTTCTTT. The chain combines TRBV5-5 with TRBJ1-1; 7 bases are shared with TRBD1. The CDR3 covers 16 residues. Germline assignment: CDR1 SGHKS and CDR2 YYEKEE (reference sequence). V shed 3 bases, J shed 4 bases, and the junction held 12 bases outside the gene matches.

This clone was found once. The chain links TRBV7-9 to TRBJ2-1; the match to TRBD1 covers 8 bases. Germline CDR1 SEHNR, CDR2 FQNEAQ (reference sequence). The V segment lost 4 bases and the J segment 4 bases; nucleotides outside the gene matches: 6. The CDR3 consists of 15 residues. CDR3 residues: CASSSSGGWYNEQFF. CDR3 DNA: TGTGCCAGCAGCTCCTCAGGGGGCTGGTACAATGAGCAGTTCTTC.

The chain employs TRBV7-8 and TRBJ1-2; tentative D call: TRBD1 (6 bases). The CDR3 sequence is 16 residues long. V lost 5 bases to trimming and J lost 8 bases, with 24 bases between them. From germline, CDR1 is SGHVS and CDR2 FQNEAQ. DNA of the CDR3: TGTGCCAGCAGCCCGCGAGGGGGACCGCTGACGACGGGCTACACCTTC. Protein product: CASSPRGGPLTTGYTF.

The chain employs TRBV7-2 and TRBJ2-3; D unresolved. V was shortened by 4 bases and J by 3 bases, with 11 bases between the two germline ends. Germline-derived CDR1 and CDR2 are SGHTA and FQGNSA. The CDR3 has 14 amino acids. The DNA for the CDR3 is TGTGCCAGCAGCTATCCTGGGATAACAGATACGCAGTATTTT. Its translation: CASSYPGITDTQYF.

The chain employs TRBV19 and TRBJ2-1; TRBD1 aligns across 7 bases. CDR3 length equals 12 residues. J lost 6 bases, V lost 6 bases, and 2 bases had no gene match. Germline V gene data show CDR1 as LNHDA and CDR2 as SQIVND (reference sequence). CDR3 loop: CASSDRANEQFF. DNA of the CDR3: TGTGCCAGTAGCGACAGGGCCAATGAGCAGTTCTTC. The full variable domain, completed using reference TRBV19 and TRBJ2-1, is DGGITQSPKYLFRKEGQNVTLSCEQNLNHDAMYWYRQDPGQGLRLIYYSQIVNDFQKGDIAEGYSVSREKKESFPLTVTSAQKNPTAFYLCASSDRANEQFFGPGTRLTVL.

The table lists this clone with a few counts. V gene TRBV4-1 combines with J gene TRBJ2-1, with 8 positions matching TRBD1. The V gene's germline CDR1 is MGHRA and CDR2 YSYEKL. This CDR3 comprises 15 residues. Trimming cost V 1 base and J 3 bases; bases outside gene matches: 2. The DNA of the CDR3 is TGCGCCAGCAGCCAAGCTGGACAGGGCTACAATGAGCAGTTCTTC. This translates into CASSQAGQGYNEQFF.

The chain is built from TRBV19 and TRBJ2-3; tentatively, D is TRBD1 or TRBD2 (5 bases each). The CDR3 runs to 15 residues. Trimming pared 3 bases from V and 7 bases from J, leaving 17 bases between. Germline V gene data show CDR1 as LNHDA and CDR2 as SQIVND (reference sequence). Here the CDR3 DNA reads TGTGCCAGTAGTATTACCGGGACCGCCTCTAATACGCAGTATTTT. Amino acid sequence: CASSITGTASNTQYF.

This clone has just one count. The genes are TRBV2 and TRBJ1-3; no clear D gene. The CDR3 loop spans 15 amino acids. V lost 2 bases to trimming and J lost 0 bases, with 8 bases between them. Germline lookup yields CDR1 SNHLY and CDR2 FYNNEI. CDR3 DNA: TGTGCCAGCAGTGAACGCGCATTCTCTGGAAACACCATATATTTT. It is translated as CASSERAFSGNTIYF.

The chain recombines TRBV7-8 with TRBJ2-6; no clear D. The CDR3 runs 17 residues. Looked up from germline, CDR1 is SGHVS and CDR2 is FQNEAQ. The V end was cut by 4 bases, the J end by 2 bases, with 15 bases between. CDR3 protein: CASSSGRALTGANVLTF. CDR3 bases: TGTGCCAGCAGCTCAGGACGGGCCTTGACTGGGGCCAACGTCCTGACTTTC.

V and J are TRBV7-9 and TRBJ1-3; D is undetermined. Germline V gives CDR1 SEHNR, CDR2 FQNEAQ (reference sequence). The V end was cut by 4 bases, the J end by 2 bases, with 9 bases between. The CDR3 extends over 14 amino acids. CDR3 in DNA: TGTGCCAGCAGCTCGACGGGCCCTGGAAACACCATATATTTT. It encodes CASSSTGPGNTIYF.

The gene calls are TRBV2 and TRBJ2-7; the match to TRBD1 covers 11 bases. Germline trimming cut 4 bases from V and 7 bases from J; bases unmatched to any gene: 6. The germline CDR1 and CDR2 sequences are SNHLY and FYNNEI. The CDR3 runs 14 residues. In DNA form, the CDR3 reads TGTGCCAGCAGTGTGGACAGGGGGCTTTGGGAGCAGTACTTC. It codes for CASSVDRGLWEQYF.

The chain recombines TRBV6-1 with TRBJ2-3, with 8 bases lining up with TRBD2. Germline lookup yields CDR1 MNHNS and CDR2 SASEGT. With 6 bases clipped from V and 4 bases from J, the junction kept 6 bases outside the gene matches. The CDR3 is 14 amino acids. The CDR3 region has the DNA TGTGCCAGCAGGGCGGGGGGTGTAGCAGATACGCAGTATTTT. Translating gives CASRAGGVADTQYF.

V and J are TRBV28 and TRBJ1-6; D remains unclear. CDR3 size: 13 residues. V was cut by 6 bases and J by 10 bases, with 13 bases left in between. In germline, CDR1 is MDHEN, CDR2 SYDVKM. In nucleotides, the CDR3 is TGTGCCAGCAGGCCACGACTGGGGTCACCCCTCCACTTT. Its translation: CASRPRLGSPLHF.

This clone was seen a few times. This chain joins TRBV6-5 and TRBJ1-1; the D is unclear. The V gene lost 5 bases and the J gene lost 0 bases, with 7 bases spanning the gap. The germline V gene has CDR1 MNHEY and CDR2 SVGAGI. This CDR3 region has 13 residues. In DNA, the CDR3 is TGTGCCAGCAGTGGAAGCTTGAACACTGAAGCTTTCTTT. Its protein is CASSGSLNTEAFF.

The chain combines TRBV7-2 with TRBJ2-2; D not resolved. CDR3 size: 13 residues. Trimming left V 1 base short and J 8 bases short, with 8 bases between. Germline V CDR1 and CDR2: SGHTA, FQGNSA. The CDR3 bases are TGTGCCAGCAGCTTAGGTCGATCAGGGGAGCTGTTTTTT. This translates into CASSLGRSGELFF. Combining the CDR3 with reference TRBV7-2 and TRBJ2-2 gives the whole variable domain GAGVSQSPSNKVTEKGKDVELRCDPISGHTALYWYRQSLGQGLEFLIYFQGNSAPDKSGLPSDRFSAERTGGSVSTLTIQRTQQEDSAVYLCASSLGRSGELFFGEGSRLTVL.

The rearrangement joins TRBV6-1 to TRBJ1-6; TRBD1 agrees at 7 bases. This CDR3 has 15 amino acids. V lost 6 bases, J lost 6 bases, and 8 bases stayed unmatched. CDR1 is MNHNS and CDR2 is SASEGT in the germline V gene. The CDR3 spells CASRMTGNINSPLHF. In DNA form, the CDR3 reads TGTGCCAGCAGGATGACAGGGAACATTAATTCACCCCTCCACTTT.

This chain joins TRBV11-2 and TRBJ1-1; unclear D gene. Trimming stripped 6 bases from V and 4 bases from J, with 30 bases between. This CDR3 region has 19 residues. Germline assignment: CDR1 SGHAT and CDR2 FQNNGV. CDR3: CASRNLGYGRVGWITEAFF. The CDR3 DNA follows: TGTGCCAGCAGGAACTTAGGGTACGGGCGAGTTGGATGGATCACTGAAGCTTTCTTT.

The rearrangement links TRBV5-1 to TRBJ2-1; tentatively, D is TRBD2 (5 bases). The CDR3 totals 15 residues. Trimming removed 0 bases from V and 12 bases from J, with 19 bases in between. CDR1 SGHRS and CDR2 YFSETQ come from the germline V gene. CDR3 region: CASSLGLPGVGGQFF. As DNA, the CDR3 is TGCGCCAGCAGCTTGGGTTTGCCCGGAGTTGGAGGGCAGTTCTTC.

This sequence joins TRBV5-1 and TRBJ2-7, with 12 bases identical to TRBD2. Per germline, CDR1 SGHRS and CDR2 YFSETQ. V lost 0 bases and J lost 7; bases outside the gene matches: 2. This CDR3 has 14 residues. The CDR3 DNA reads TGCGCCAGCAGCTTGGAACTAGCGGGAGGTGAGCAGTACTTC. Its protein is CASSLELAGGEQYF.

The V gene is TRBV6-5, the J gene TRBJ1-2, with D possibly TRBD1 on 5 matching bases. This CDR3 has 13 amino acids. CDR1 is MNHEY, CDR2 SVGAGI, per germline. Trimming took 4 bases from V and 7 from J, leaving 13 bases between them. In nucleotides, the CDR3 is TGTGCCAGCAGTTTTAAGGGGTTAGGTGGCTACACCTTC. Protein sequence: CASSFKGLGGYTF.

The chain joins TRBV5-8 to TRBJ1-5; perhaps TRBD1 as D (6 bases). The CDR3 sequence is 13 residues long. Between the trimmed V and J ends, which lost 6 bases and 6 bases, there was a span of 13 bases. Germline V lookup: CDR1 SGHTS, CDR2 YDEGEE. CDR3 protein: CASTGTGTQPQHF. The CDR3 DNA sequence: TGTGCCAGCACCGGCACAGGGACTCAGCCCCAGCATTTT.

CDR3 protein: CATQIFSGDTEAFF. CDR3 nucleotides: TGTGCCACCCAAATTTTCTCGGGCGACACTGAAGCTTTCTTT. J is TRBJ1-1 and V is TRBV6-5, with D unclear. The CDR3 runs 14 residues. Germline V gives CDR1 MNHEY, CDR2 SVGAGI. The ends were cut back, 10 bases at V and 3 bases at J, with 18 bases in the middle.

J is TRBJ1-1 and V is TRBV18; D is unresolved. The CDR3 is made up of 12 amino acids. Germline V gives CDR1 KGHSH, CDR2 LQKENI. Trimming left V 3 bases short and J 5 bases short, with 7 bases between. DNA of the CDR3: TGTGCCAGCTCACCGGCGGGAACTGAAGCTTTCTTT. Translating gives CASSPAGTEAFF.

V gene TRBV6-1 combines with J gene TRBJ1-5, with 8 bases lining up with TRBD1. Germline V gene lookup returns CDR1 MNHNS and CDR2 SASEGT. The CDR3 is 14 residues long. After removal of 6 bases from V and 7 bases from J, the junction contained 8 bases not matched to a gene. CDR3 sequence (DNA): TGTGCCAGCAGCTCGACAGGGGAGCGACAGCCCCAGCATTTT. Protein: CASSSTGERQPQHF.

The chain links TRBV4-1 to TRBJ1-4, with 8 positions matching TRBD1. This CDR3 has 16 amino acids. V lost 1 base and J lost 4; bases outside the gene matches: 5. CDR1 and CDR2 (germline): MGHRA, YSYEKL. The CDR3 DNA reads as TGCGCCAGCAGCCAAGGACAGGGGCGGGATAATGAAAAACTGTTTTTT. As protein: CASSQGQGRDNEKLFF.

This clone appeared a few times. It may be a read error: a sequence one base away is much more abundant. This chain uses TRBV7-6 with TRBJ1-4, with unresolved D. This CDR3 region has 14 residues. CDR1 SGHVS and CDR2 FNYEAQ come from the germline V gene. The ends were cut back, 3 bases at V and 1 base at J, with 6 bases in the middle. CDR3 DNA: TGTGCCAGCAGCTTCGAGGAAACTAATGAAAAACTGTTTTTT. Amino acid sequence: CASSFEETNEKLFF.

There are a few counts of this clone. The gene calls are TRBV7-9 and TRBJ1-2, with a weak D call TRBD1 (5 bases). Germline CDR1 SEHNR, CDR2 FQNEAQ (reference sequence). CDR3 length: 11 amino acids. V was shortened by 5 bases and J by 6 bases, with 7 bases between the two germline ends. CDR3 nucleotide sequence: TGTGCCAGCAGCAGGGGTAATGGCTACACCTTC. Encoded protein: CASSRGNGYTF.

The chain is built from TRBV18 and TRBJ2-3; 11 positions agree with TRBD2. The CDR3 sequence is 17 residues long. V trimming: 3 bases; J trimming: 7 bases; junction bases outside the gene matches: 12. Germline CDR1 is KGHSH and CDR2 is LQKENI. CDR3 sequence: CASSPITSGGLINTQYF. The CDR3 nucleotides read TGTGCCAGCTCACCTATAACTAGCGGGGGACTCATTAATACGCAGTATTTT.